Below are 18 T cell receptor beta chains sequenced from a single sample in a study of T cell changes during pregnancy in multiple sclerosis. Sequencing was performed with immunoSEQ multiplex PCR; in TCRdb, only in-frame clones are kept and a portion is missing. The data contain tens of thousands of clones, roughly 90% of them singletons. The sequenced sample was peripheral blood, obtained in the third trimester of pregnancy. Source of these receptors: a female donor with multiple sclerosis, enrolled in a pregnancy study.

CDR3 bases: TGTGCCATCGGCGACAGGGGGGAGGCCGGGGAGCTGTTTTTT. Translating gives CAIGDRGEAGELFF. The rearrangement uses TRBV10-3 and TRBJ2-2, with 9 bases fitting TRBD1. Germline CDR1 reads ENHRY; CDR2 reads SYGVKD. The trim removed 8 bases at V and 6 bases at J, leaving 7 bases unmatched. The CDR3 has 14 amino acids.

The rearrangement uses TRBV7-6 and TRBJ1-5; TRBD1 aligns across 7 bases. V lost 4 bases and J lost 3; bases outside the gene matches: 3. The CDR3 consists of 14 residues. Per germline, CDR1 SGHVS and CDR2 FNYEAQ. CDR3: CASSSTGVNQPQHF. Here the CDR3 DNA reads TGTGCCAGCAGCTCAACAGGGGTCAATCAGCCCCAGCATTTT.

On this clone itself: Other DNA sequences from this sample encode an identical CDR3 as well. The rearrangement links TRBV7-9 to TRBJ2-7; weak D call: TRBD2 (5 bases). CDR1 SEHNR and CDR2 FQNEAQ come from the germline V gene (reference sequence). CDR3 size: 12 residues. Trimming cost V 6 bases and J 2 bases, with 8 bases left between them. CDR3 bases: TGTGCCAGCAGTCGAGGGACCTACGAGCAGTACTTC. Its translation: CASSRGTYEQYF. Filled out from reference TRBV7-9 and TRBJ2-7, the complete variable domain reads DTGVSQNPRHKITKRGQNVTFRCDPISEHNRLYWYRQTLGQGPEFLTYFQNEAQLEKSRLLSDRFSAERPKGSFSTLEIQRTEQGDSAMYLCASSRGTYEQYFGPGTRLTVT.

The V and J genes are TRBV2 and TRBJ2-7; TRBD2 agrees at 13 bases. The germline CDR1 and CDR2 sequences are SNHLY and FYNNEI. The CDR3 has 15 residues. The V and J ends lost 3 bases and 6 bases, in that order; junction bases with no gene match: 5. CDR3 residues: CASSEMGLAGLEQYF. The CDR3 nucleotides read TGTGCCAGCAGTGAGATGGGACTAGCGGGGCTCGAGCAGTACTTC. The entire variable domain, with the rest obtained from reference TRBV2 and TRBJ2-7, is as follows: EPEVTQTPSHQVTQMGQEVILRCVPISNHLYFYWYRQILGQKVEFLVSFYNNEISEKSEIFDDQFSVERPDGSNFTLKIRSTKLEDSAMYFCASSEMGLAGLEQYFGPGTRLTVT.

The chain uses TRBV6-5 and TRBJ2-3, with 14 bases identical to TRBD2. The germline gives CDR1 MNHEY, CDR2 SVGAGI. The J segment lost 4 bases and the V segment lost 4 bases, leaving 4 bases of the junction unmatched. The CDR3 totals 16 residues. For the CDR3, the DNA is TGTGCCAGCAGTTGGGGACTAGCGGGGGAGGCAGATACGCAGTATTTT. Translation gives CASSWGLAGEADTQYF.

The rearrangement joins TRBV6-5 to TRBJ1-1, with a weak D call TRBD1 (5 bases). From germline, CDR1 is MNHEY and CDR2 SVGAGI. V dropped 2 bases and J dropped 6 bases, with 10 bases sitting between them. This CDR3 comprises 13 residues. CDR3 sequence (DNA): TGTGCCAGCAGTTACGCGGGGGTGGCTGAAGCTTTCTTT. It yields the protein CASSYAGVAEAFF.

This clone showed up just once. The J gene is TRBJ1-2, the V gene TRBV6-5; possible D gene TRBD1, 5 bases. V was clipped by 5 bases and J by 4 bases, with 14 bases between them. This CDR3 has 14 residues. Germline lookup yields CDR1 MNHEY and CDR2 SVGAGI. CDR3 sequence (DNA): TGTGCCAGCAGTCCCTCCGGGGGGATCTATGGCTACACCTTC. It translates to CASSPSGGIYGYTF.

The count of this clone is one. The rearrangement uses TRBV4-1 and TRBJ1-4; 7 bases align to TRBD1. V gave up 4 bases and J gave up 5 bases; unmatched junction bases: 10. CDR1 and CDR2 from the germline V gene are MGHRA and YSYEKL. The CDR3 length is 16 residues. As DNA, the CDR3 is TGCGCCAGCAGCCGCAGACCGGGACAGAGGAATGAAAAACTGTTTTTT. Residues: CASSRRPGQRNEKLFF.

The chain couples TRBV6-5 to TRBJ2-2; D gene unclear. The germline CDR1 and CDR2 sequences are MNHEY and SVGAGI. The CDR3 has 13 amino acids. Trimming pared 2 bases from V and 4 bases from J, leaving 5 bases between. CDR3 region: CASSYGVTGELFF. In DNA, the CDR3 is TGTGCCAGCAGTTACGGAGTCACCGGGGAGCTGTTTTTT.

This clone appeared once. The rearrangement joins TRBV7-9 to TRBJ2-3, with 7 positions matching TRBD2. Germline values: CDR1 SEHNR, CDR2 FQNEAQ (reference sequence). V shed 4 bases, J shed 4 bases, and the junction held 5 bases outside the gene matches. The CDR3 is 14 amino acids. Here the CDR3 DNA reads TGTGCCAGCAGCTCGCTAGCGGCCCCAGATACGCAGTATTTT. The encoded protein is CASSSLAAPDTQYF.

This clone turned up a few times. The CDR3 nucleotides are TGTGCCAGCAGAAAGACAGGGAAGGTGGGCGAGCAGTACTTC. It yields the protein CASRKTGKVGEQYF. The rearrangement links TRBV6-5 to TRBJ2-7; 7 nucleotides match TRBD1. The length of the CDR3 is 14 residues. Germline-derived CDR1 and CDR2 are MNHEY and SVGAGI. The ends lost 6 bases at V and 6 bases at J; junction bases unmatched: 11.

The genes are TRBV6-6 and TRBJ2-3; 7 bases agree with TRBD1. The CDR3 consists of 14 residues. V gave up 2 bases and J gave up 4 bases; unmatched junction bases: 3. CDR1 MNHNY and CDR2 SVGAGI come from the germline V gene (reference sequence). The CDR3 sequence is CASSYRDSADTQYF. CDR3 nucleotides: TGTGCCAGCAGTTACCGGGACAGCGCAGATACGCAGTATTTT.

The rearrangement links TRBV5-1 to TRBJ1-2, with 12 bases aligning to TRBD1. V lost 3 bases, J lost 3 bases, and 6 bases stayed unmatched. The CDR3 has 16 amino acids. Germline CDR1 is SGHRS and CDR2 is YFSETQ. Written as DNA, the CDR3 is TGCGCCAGCAGCTGGGGGACAGGGGGCGAGGACTATGGCTACACCTTC. It codes for CASSWGTGGEDYGYTF.

This clone has a handful of counts. This rearrangement joins TRBV4-3 to TRBJ1-6, with 8 bases aligning to TRBD1. The J segment lost 2 bases and the V segment lost 0 bases, leaving 6 bases of the junction unmatched. Per germline, CDR1 LGHNA and CDR2 YSLEER. This CDR3 is built from 18 residues. CDR3 sequence reads: CASSQDWGTGAYNSPLHF. The CDR3 DNA follows: TGCGCCAGCAGCCAAGATTGGGGGACAGGAGCCTATAATTCACCCCTCCACTTT.

The chain has TRBV30 and TRBJ2-3; 10 positions agree with TRBD2. The J segment lost 1 base and the V segment lost 0 bases, leaving 16 bases of the junction unmatched. Germline V gene data show CDR1 as GTSNPN and CDR2 as SVGIG (reference sequence). There are 20 residues in the CDR3. CDR3 coding DNA: TGTGCCTGGAGTGTAGTGAGCGGGGGGGGGAAAGGTAGAGGCACAGATACGCAGTATTTT. Amino acids: CAWSVVSGGGKGRGTDTQYF.

This clone was recorded once. The chain joins TRBV2 to TRBJ1-4; D might be TRBD1 (5 bases). CDR3 length: 15 amino acids. Trimming took off 1 base at V and 4 bases at J, with 10 bases between the two ends. In germline, CDR1 is SNHLY, CDR2 FYNNEI. CDR3 coding DNA: TGTGCCAGCAGTGAAGAGGACACGTATAATGAAAAACTGTTTTTT. Translating it yields CASSEEDTYNEKLFF. The full variable domain, with the rest looked up from reference TRBV2 and TRBJ1-4, is EPEVTQTPSHQVTQMGQEVILRCVPISNHLYFYWYRQILGQKVEFLVSFYNNEISEKSEIFDDQFSVERPDGSNFTLKIRSTKLEDSAMYFCASSEEDTYNEKLFFGSGTQLSVL.

The chain couples TRBV6-1 to TRBJ1-2; 7 bases match TRBD1. Trimming removed 2 bases from V and 8 bases from J; junction bases left unmatched: 17. Germline CDR1 and CDR2: MNHNS and SASEGT. The CDR3 is made up of 17 amino acids. The DNA of the CDR3 is TGTGCCAGCAGTGAACCCCAATCCCAGGGGGTTTTTAGAGGCTACACCTTC. Encoded protein: CASSEPQSQGVFRGYTF.

The chain couples TRBV30 to TRBJ1-6; TRBD1 aligns across 7 bases. The V segment lost 8 bases and the J segment 3 bases; nucleotides outside the gene matches: 10. From germline, CDR1 is GTSNPN and CDR2 SVGIG (reference sequence). The CDR3 is 15 amino acids. The CDR3 DNA reads TGTGCCGGCGTCCGTCGGGACAGCTATAATTCACCCCTCCACTTT. It translates to CAGVRRDSYNSPLHF.